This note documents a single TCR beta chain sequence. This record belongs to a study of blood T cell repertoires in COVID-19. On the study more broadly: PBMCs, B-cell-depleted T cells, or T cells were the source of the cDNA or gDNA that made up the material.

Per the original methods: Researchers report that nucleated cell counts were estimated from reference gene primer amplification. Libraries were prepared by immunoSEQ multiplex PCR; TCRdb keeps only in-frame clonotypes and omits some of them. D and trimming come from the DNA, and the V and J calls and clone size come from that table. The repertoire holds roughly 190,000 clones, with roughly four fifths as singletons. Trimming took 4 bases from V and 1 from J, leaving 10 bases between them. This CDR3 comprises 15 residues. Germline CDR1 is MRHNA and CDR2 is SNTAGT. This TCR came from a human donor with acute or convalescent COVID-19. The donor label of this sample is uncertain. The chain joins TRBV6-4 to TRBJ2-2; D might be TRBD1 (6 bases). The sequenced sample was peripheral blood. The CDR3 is CASSADSMNTGELFF. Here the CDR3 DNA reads TGTGCCAGCAGTGCGGACAGTATGAACACCGGGGAGCTGTTTTTT.